These T cell receptor beta chains were read from a single sample in a study of blood T cell repertoires in COVID-19. The repertoire was sequenced with immunoSEQ multiplex PCR; TCRdb's copy has only in-frame clones and lacks some. Of around 77,000 clones listed, about 83% are singletons. The sample consisted of peripheral blood. These receptors were obtained from a young man with COVID-19, enrolled during active disease. CDR3s include the opening cysteine and the closing phenylalanine or tryptophan. The order of the fields is clone size, D gene, J gene, V gene, CDR3 protein, CDR3 DNA. The D gene is left open where the match is weak. A row's size may be missing; if present it is once, few, many or a size class.

- | - | TRBJ1-5 | TRBV6-2/TRBV6-3 | CASSYGGSGQPQHF | TGTGCCAGCAGTTACGGTGGCAGCGGACAGCCCCAGCATTTT
- | TRBD1 | TRBJ2-7 | TRBV6-2/TRBV6-3 | CASSYRPRTGAFYEQYF | TGTGCCAGCAGTTACCGGCCAAGGACAGGGGCCTTCTACGAGCAGTACTTC
- | - | TRBJ2-7 | TRBV28 | CASRPSGPFTGEQYF | TGTGCCAGCAGACCTTCAGGCCCTTTCACGGGAGAGCAGTACTTC
few | - | TRBJ2-7 | TRBV5-6 | CASSLGGIHRYYEQYF | TGTGCCAGCAGCTTGGGAGGGATCCACAGATACTACGAGCAGTACTTC
- | - | TRBJ2-1 | TRBV30 | CAWSATRHLNEQFF | TGTGCCTGGAGTGCAACTAGGCATCTCAATGAGCAGTTCTTC
- | TRBD1 | TRBJ2-1 | TRBV24-1 | CATSALDRVDEQFF | TGTGCCACCAGTGCCCTCGACAGGGTCGATGAGCAGTTCTTC
- | TRBD2 | TRBJ2-1 | TRBV7-6 | CASSAAASGSHEQFF | TGTGCCAGCAGCGCCGCCGCTAGCGGGAGCCATGAGCAGTTCTTC
- | - | TRBJ2-2 | TRBV2 | CASSREEWGTGELFF | TGTGCCAGCAGTAGGGAGGAATGGGGCACCGGGGAGCTGTTTTTT
- | - | TRBJ2-7 | TRBV27 | CASSSPVGEQYF | TGTGCCAGCAGTTCGCCCGTCGGCGAGCAGTACTTC
- | - | TRBJ2-5 | TRBV7-2 | CASSQTRGRPYF | TGTGCCAGCAGTCAAACCAGGGGTCGGCCGTACTTC
once | - | TRBJ2-6 | TRBV27 | CASSLFKSGANVLTF | TGTGCCAGCAGCCTATTCAAATCTGGGGCCAACGTCCTGACTTTC
- | - | TRBJ1-1 | TRBV12-3/TRBV12-4 | CASQVRGEAFF | TGTGCCAGCCAGGTAAGGGGTGAAGCTTTCTTT
- | TRBD1 | TRBJ2-7 | TRBV5-6 | CASSPGTGSSYEQYF | TGTGCCAGCAGCCCCGGGACAGGGAGCTCCTACGAGCAGTACTTC